The rows below give T cell receptor beta chains drawn from one sample of a study of graft-versus-host responses after intestinal transplantation. Data came from immunoSEQ multiplex PCR; TCRdb stores just in-frame clones and leaves some out. The table includes 93,000 or so clones, approximately 93% detected once. No antigen has been assigned to these receptors. The material was unstimulated CD8+ T cells sorted from spleen or lymph node cells, obtained before intestinal transplant. The receptors stem from a human donor who received an intestinal transplant. Each CDR3 is given with its conserved first and last residue. Each record gives: clone size, D gene, V gene, J gene, CDR3 DNA, CDR3 protein. A D gene is named only where the DNA matches it firmly. The size of a clone is reported for some rows only, either as once, few or many, or as a class for expanded clones.

clone size: NA
D gene: NA
V gene: TRBV6-6
J gene: TRBJ2-7
CDR3 DNA: TGTGCCAGCAGTGACACCTACGAGCAGTACTTC
CDR3 protein: CASSDTYEQYF

clone size: NA
D gene: NA
V gene: TRBV5-1
J gene: TRBJ1-4
CDR3 DNA: TGCGCCAGCAGCTTGGGTACGGGGGCAGGGGCAACTAATGAAAAACTGTTTTTT
CDR3 protein: CASSLGTGAGATNEKLFF

clone size: NA
D gene: TRBD2
V gene: TRBV9
J gene: TRBJ2-7
CDR3 DNA: TGTGCCAGCAGCCCCAGCGGGGTTGGCGAGCAGTACTTC
CDR3 protein: CASSPSGVGEQYF

clone size: NA
D gene: TRBD2
V gene: TRBV11-1
J gene: TRBJ2-2
CDR3 DNA: TGTGCCAGCAGCTATCAGCGGGGGCCTTCCGGGGAGCTGTTTTTT
CDR3 protein: CASSYQRGPSGELFF

clone size: NA
D gene: NA
V gene: TRBV7-9
J gene: TRBJ1-2
CDR3 DNA: TGTGCCAGCAGCTTATTGGCAGATCACTATGGCTACACCTTC
CDR3 protein: CASSLLADHYGYTF

clone size: NA
D gene: NA
V gene: TRBV9
J gene: TRBJ2-1
CDR3 DNA: TGTGCCAGCAGCCCTGGGGGGACCATTGTTAACAATGAGCAGTTCTTC
CDR3 protein: CASSPGGTIVNNEQFF

clone size: NA
D gene: NA
V gene: TRBV19
J gene: TRBJ1-6
CDR3 DNA: TGTGCCAGTAGTAAACCCAACCGGGACACCCTTTCACCCCTCCACTTT
CDR3 protein: CASSKPNRDTLSPLHF

clone size: NA
D gene: NA
V gene: TRBV13
J gene: TRBJ1-3
CDR3 DNA: TGTGCCAGCAGCTTAACAGACACCATATATTTT
CDR3 protein: CASSLTDTIYF

clone size: NA
D gene: NA
V gene: TRBV7-2
J gene: TRBJ1-6
CDR3 DNA: TGTGCCAGCAGCCGAAAGAGGTTTGGCCGGAATTCACCCCTCCACTTT
CDR3 protein: CASSRKRFGRNSPLHF

clone size: NA
D gene: NA
V gene: TRBV7-8
J gene: TRBJ1-6
CDR3 DNA: TGTGCCAGCAGCTTAGACTTCAGGGAAGGAAGGAATTCACCCCTCCACTTT
CDR3 protein: CASSLDFREGRNSPLHF

clone size: NA
D gene: NA
V gene: TRBV19
J gene: TRBJ2-3
CDR3 DNA: TGTGCCAGTAGTATAGATCTCTGGAGGCCGACGGGAGATACGCAGTATTTT
CDR3 protein: CASSIDLWRPTGDTQYF

clone size: NA
D gene: NA
V gene: TRBV7-8
J gene: TRBJ1-4
CDR3 DNA: TGTGCCAGCAGCTCTTCAGGGACTCCCTTTCGGGACGAAAAACTGTTTTTT
CDR3 protein: CASSSSGTPFRDEKLFF

clone size: few
D gene: TRBD1
V gene: TRBV7-9
J gene: TRBJ1-4
CDR3 DNA: TGTGCCAGCAGCCTCAGGGGGGGCCTTGGGGAACTGTTTTTT
CDR3 protein: CASSLRGGLGELFF

clone size: NA
D gene: NA
V gene: TRBV6-6
J gene: TRBJ2-5
CDR3 DNA: TGTGCCAGCAGTCGGCACGAATACCAAGAGACCCAGTACTTC
CDR3 protein: CASSRHEYQETQYF

clone size: NA
D gene: TRBD1
V gene: TRBV19
J gene: TRBJ2-3
CDR3 DNA: TGTGCCAGTAGTACCTGGGACAGATTATCAGATACGCAGTATTTT
CDR3 protein: CASSTWDRLSDTQYF

clone size: once
D gene: NA
V gene: TRBV6-6
J gene: TRBJ2-1
CDR3 DNA: TGTGCCAGCGTCCCGACGCGCTGGGGCAATGAGCAGTTCTTC
CDR3 protein: CASVPTRWGNEQFF

clone size: NA
D gene: TRBD1
V gene: TRBV5-4
J gene: TRBJ2-7
CDR3 DNA: TGTGCCAGCAGCGTCAGGGAACAGGGGGCCTACGAGCAGTACTTC
CDR3 protein: CASSVREQGAYEQYF

clone size: NA
D gene: TRBD2
V gene: TRBV4-1
J gene: TRBJ2-7
CDR3 DNA: TGCGCCAGCAGCCTAGCTAGCGGGCGAACCTACGAGCAGTACTTC
CDR3 protein: CASSLASGRTYEQYF

clone size: NA
D gene: NA
V gene: TRBV12-5
J gene: TRBJ1-4
CDR3 DNA: TGTGCTAGTGGTCCAGGGCAGGGCGGCATTGCAACTAATGAAAAACTGTTTTTT
CDR3 protein: CASGPGQGGIATNEKLFF

clone size: NA
D gene: NA
V gene: TRBV27
J gene: TRBJ1-6
CDR3 DNA: TGTGCCAGCAGTCGTCTCAGGGATGACTATAATTCACCCCTCCACTTT
CDR3 protein: CASSRLRDDYNSPLHF

clone size: NA
D gene: NA
V gene: TRBV5-5
J gene: TRBJ2-7
CDR3 DNA: TGTGCCAGCAGCTTGGAATACCCAGGGGAAACCCACGTGGAGCAGTACTTC
CDR3 protein: CASSLEYPGETHVEQYF

clone size: NA
D gene: TRBD1
V gene: TRBV9
J gene: TRBJ1-4
CDR3 DNA: TGTGCCAGCAGCGCCACCGACAGGGGTAATGAAAAACTGTTTTTT
CDR3 protein: CASSATDRGNEKLFF

clone size: NA
D gene: NA
V gene: TRBV11-1
J gene: TRBJ2-5
CDR3 DNA: TGTGCCAGCAGCTTAGCTTGGGGAGAGACCCAGTACTTC
CDR3 protein: CASSLAWGETQYF

clone size: NA
D gene: NA
V gene: TRBV11-2
J gene: TRBJ2-7
CDR3 DNA: TGTGCCAGCAGCTTAGTTTCTTTCGATTTTCCCAACGAGCAGTACTTC
CDR3 protein: CASSLVSFDFPNEQYF

clone size: NA
D gene: NA
V gene: TRBV6-5
J gene: TRBJ2-1
CDR3 DNA: TGTGCCAGCAGAGGGGGACCCCGCAATGAGCAGTTCTTC
CDR3 protein: CASRGGPRNEQFF

clone size: NA
D gene: TRBD1
V gene: TRBV7-2
J gene: TRBJ1-1
CDR3 DNA: TGTGCCAGCAGCTCGGGACAGGGGGCTATGGACACTGAAGCTTTCTTT
CDR3 protein: CASSSGQGAMDTEAFF

clone size: NA
D gene: NA
V gene: TRBV19
J gene: TRBJ1-2
CDR3 DNA: TGTGCCAGTAACTCGGGGGTCGGCTACACCTTC
CDR3 protein: CASNSGVGYTF

clone size: NA
D gene: TRBD2
V gene: TRBV6-5
J gene: TRBJ2-5
CDR3 DNA: TGTGCCAGCAGTTACAGCCCTAGCGGGGGACAAGAGACCCAGTACTTC
CDR3 protein: CASSYSPSGGQETQYF

clone size: NA
D gene: NA
V gene: TRBV27
J gene: TRBJ1-3
CDR3 DNA: TGTGCCAGCAGTCCGGACGGTTACACCATATATTTT
CDR3 protein: CASSPDGYTIYF

clone size: NA
D gene: TRBD1
V gene: TRBV6-5
J gene: TRBJ1-1
CDR3 DNA: TGTGCCAGCAGTTACTCCGGACAGGGTGAAGCTTTCTTT
CDR3 protein: CASSYSGQGEAFF

clone size: NA
D gene: TRBD1
V gene: TRBV2
J gene: TRBJ2-4
CDR3 DNA: TGTGCCAGCAAATCAAATCCGGGACAGGGGGCCGAAGGGTACTTC
CDR3 protein: CASKSNPGQGAEGYF

clone size: NA
D gene: NA
V gene: TRBV4-1
J gene: TRBJ2-2
CDR3 DNA: TGCGCCAGCAGCCAAGTTCGCTTCACCGGGGAGCTGTTTTTT
CDR3 protein: CASSQVRFTGELFF

clone size: NA
D gene: NA
V gene: TRBV27
J gene: TRBJ1-2
CDR3 DNA: TGTGCCAGCAGTTTAGGCTTCACGGGCTATGGCTACACCTTC
CDR3 protein: CASSLGFTGYGYTF

clone size: NA
D gene: NA
V gene: TRBV5-8
J gene: TRBJ1-4
CDR3 DNA: TGTGCCAGCAGCTTGGCGGGGAGCCCCACAACTAATGAAAAACTGTTTTTT
CDR3 protein: CASSLAGSPTTNEKLFF

clone size: NA
D gene: TRBD1
V gene: TRBV11-3
J gene: TRBJ2-2
CDR3 DNA: TGTGCCAGCAGCTCCCGGGACAGGGGGAACGCCGGGGAGCTGTTTTTT
CDR3 protein: CASSSRDRGNAGELFF

clone size: NA
D gene: NA
V gene: TRBV11-2
J gene: TRBJ2-7
CDR3 DNA: TGTGCCAGCAGCTTAAATAAGGCACCCTACGAGCAGTACTTC
CDR3 protein: CASSLNKAPYEQYF

clone size: NA
D gene: TRBD2
V gene: TRBV7-8
J gene: TRBJ2-1
CDR3 DNA: TGTGCCAGCAGCTACGCCGGACTAGCTGTCCATGAGCAGTTCTTC
CDR3 protein: CASSYAGLAVHEQFF

clone size: once
D gene: TRBD2
V gene: TRBV10-3
J gene: TRBJ2-1
CDR3 DNA: TGTGCCATCAGGGGGACTAGCGGGGGGGCCGTCAATGAGCAGTTCTTC
CDR3 protein: CAIRGTSGGAVNEQFF

clone size: NA
D gene: NA
V gene: TRBV6-1
J gene: TRBJ2-1
CDR3 DNA: TGTGCCAGCAGGCTCAATGAGCAGTTCTTC
CDR3 protein: CASRLNEQFF

clone size: NA
D gene: TRBD2
V gene: TRBV9
J gene: TRBJ2-1
CDR3 DNA: TGTGCCAGCAGCGTAGGACTAGCGGGGGGTAATGAGCAGTTCTTC
CDR3 protein: CASSVGLAGGNEQFF

clone size: NA
D gene: NA
V gene: TRBV27
J gene: TRBJ2-3
CDR3 DNA: TGTGCCAGCAGTTTAACGGGGAGCACAGATACGCAGTATTTT
CDR3 protein: CASSLTGSTDTQYF

clone size: NA
D gene: TRBD2
V gene: TRBV7-9
J gene: TRBJ2-1
CDR3 DNA: TGTGCCAGCAGCCCCCCGGGCGGGGGCAATGAGCAGTTCTTC
CDR3 protein: CASSPPGGGNEQFF

clone size: NA
D gene: NA
V gene: TRBV11-2
J gene: TRBJ2-3
CDR3 DNA: TGTGCCAGCAGCATCCCGACTAGTAGTTGGACAGATACGCAGTATTTT
CDR3 protein: CASSIPTSSWTDTQYF